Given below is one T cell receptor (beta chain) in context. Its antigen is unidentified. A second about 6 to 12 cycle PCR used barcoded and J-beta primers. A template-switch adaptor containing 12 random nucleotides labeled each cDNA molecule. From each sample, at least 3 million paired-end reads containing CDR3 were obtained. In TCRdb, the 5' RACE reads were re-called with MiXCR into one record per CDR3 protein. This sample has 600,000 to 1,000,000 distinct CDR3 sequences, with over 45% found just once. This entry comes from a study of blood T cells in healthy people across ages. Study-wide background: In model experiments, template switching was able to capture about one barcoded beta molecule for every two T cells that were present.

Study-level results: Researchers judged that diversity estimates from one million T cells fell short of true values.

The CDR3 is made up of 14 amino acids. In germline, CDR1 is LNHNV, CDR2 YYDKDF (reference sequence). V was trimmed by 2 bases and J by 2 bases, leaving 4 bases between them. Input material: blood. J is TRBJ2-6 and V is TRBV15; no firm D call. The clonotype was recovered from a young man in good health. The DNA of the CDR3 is TGTGCCACCAGCAGACAGGCTGGGGCCAACGTCCTGACTTTC. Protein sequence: CATSRQAGANVLTF.